A single sample gave rise to the 16 T cell receptor beta chains below, sequenced in a study of coeliac disease. Study-wide results and caveats: Active celiac intraepithelial and lamina propria samples had lower TRB and TRG clonality than control samples.

Antigens for these TCRs are unknown. TCRdb's table, derived via immunoSEQ multiplex PCR, lists solely in-frame clones and lacks some. The data contain 2,500 to 3,500 clones, approximately 54% of them singletons. Source material: intraepithelial lymphocytes from the gut. These receptors were collected from a man between 50 and 59 years old with active celiac disease.

The genes are TRBV6-5 and TRBJ2-1; no definite D call. V shed 8 bases and J shed 2 bases, with 13 bases lying between them. This CDR3 contains 14 residues. Germline assignment: CDR1 MNHEY and CDR2 SVGAGI. The CDR3 region has the DNA TGTGCCAGCTCAAATGTCAGAACCTACAATGAGCAGTTCTTC. It codes for CASSNVRTYNEQFF.

V is TRBV7-9 and J is TRBJ2-1; 11 positions agree with TRBD2. The CDR3 is made up of 15 amino acids. Looked up from germline, CDR1 is SEHNR and CDR2 is FQNEAQ (reference sequence). With V trimmed by 0 bases and J by 6 bases, 1 base remained unmatched. The CDR3, as DNA: TGTGCCAGCAGCTTAGCTAGCGGGAGGGGCAATGAGCAGTTCTTC. Translation gives CASSLASGRGNEQFF.

The genes are TRBV27 and TRBJ2-3; no clear D gene. Trimming shortened V by 2 bases and J by 2 bases, and 8 bases separated the two germline ends. The germline gives CDR1 MNHEY, CDR2 SMNVEV (reference sequence). This CDR3 region has 14 residues. CDR3 loop: CASSLGLPTDTQYF. CDR3 sequence (DNA): TGTGCCAGCAGTTTAGGGCTCCCCACAGATACGCAGTATTTT.

CDR3 protein: CASSPRTSGADTQYF. DNA of the CDR3: TGTGCCAGCAGCCCCCGGACTAGCGGGGCGGATACGCAGTATTTT. V gene TRBV5-4 combines with J gene TRBJ2-3; 12 bases agree with TRBD2. Germline V gene lookup returns CDR1 SGHNT and CDR2 YYREEE (reference sequence). This CDR3 spans 15 amino acids. V shed 4 bases, J shed 6 bases, and the junction held 6 bases outside the gene matches. Full variable domain (rest looked up from reference TRBV5-4 and TRBJ2-3): ETGVTQSPTHLIKTRGQQVTLRCSSQSGHNTVSWYQQALGQGPQFIFQYYREEENGRGNFPPRFSGLQFPNYSSELNVNALELDDSALYLCASSPRTSGADTQYFGPGTRLTVL.

Sample share makes this clone medium-sized. CDR3 residues: CASSYGGAGELFF. In nucleotides, the CDR3 is TGTGCCAGCAGTTACGGGGGCGCCGGGGAGCTGTTTTTT. This chain joins TRBV6-6 and TRBJ2-2; tentatively, D is TRBD1 (6 bases). This CDR3 has 13 residues. From germline, CDR1 is MNHNY and CDR2 SVGAGI (reference sequence). The V end was cut by 2 bases, the J end by 6 bases, with 7 bases between.

This clone came up a few times. The rearrangement links TRBV9 to TRBJ2-2; TRBD2 might be the D (6 bases). CDR1 SGDLS and CDR2 YYNGEE come from the germline V gene. V was shortened by 4 bases and J by 4 bases, with 8 bases between the two germline ends. The CDR3 sequence is 13 residues long. The CDR3 DNA follows: TGTGCCAGCAGCCTGCGGGGCACCGGGGAGCTGTTTTTT. Translating it yields CASSLRGTGELFF.

This clone was recorded once. The chain couples TRBV7-2 to TRBJ1-5; D possibly corresponds to TRBD1 (5 bases). The CDR3 is made up of 15 amino acids. Trimming took 5 bases from V and 2 from J, leaving 13 bases between them. Germline lookup yields CDR1 SGHTA and CDR2 FQGNSA. The CDR3 DNA is TGTGCCAGCAGCATAGAAGGACAACGCAATCAGCCCCAGCATTTT. Its protein product is CASSIEGQRNQPQHF. The variable domain in full, completed from reference TRBV7-2 and TRBJ1-5, reads GAGVSQSPSNKVTEKGKDVELRCDPISGHTALYWYRQSLGQGLEFLIYFQGNSAPDKSGLPSDRFSAERTGGSVSTLTIQRTQQEDSAVYLCASSIEGQRNQPQHFGDGTRLSIL.

V gene TRBV29-1 combines with J gene TRBJ2-1; TRBD1 matches 12 bases. Germline V gene lookup returns CDR1 SQVTM and CDR2 ANQGSEA. This CDR3 is 15 amino acids long. After removal of 4 bases from V and 7 bases from J, the junction contained 8 bases not matched to a gene. The CDR3 sequence is CSVGGGQGALNEQFF. In DNA, the CDR3 is TGCAGCGTTGGAGGGGGACAGGGGGCTTTGAATGAGCAGTTCTTC.

This clone is medium-sized. J is TRBJ1-1 and V is TRBV29-1; D call uncertain. The length of the CDR3 is 11 residues. Germline loops: CDR1 SQVTM, CDR2 ANQGSEA. V was pared by 7 bases and J by 4 bases, with 10 bases between. In DNA form, the CDR3 reads TGCAGCGCCTTTGAGGGCACTGAAGCTTTCTTT. Residues: CSAFEGTEAFF.

The CDR3 loop reads CATRTPGGEDGYTF. For the CDR3, the DNA is TGTGCCACCCGTACCCCCGGAGGGGAGGATGGCTACACCTTC. This chain joins TRBV11-3 and TRBJ1-2, with D tentatively TRBD1 (5 bases). The CDR3 runs 14 residues. The V gene's germline CDR1 is SGHNT and CDR2 YENEEA. The ends were cut back, 10 bases at V and 6 bases at J, with 21 bases in the middle.

This clone was found a few times. V is TRBV6-5 and J is TRBJ2-7; TRBD2 matches 7 bases. The V segment lost 0 bases and the J segment 6 bases; nucleotides outside the gene matches: 2. CDR1 and CDR2 from the germline V gene are MNHEY and SVGAGI. CDR3 length equals 13 residues. This chain's CDR3 is CASSYSGGSEQYV. DNA of the CDR3: TGTGCCAGCAGTTACTCGGGGGGGAGCGAGCAGTACGTC.

The chain uses TRBV14 and TRBJ2-1; D may be TRBD1 (5 bases). Germline CDR1 is SGHDN and CDR2 is FVKESK. V lost 4 bases, J lost 3 bases, and 7 bases lay in between. The CDR3 sequence is 13 residues long. The CDR3 DNA is TGTGCCAGCAGCCCAGGGAACTACAATGAGCAGTTCTTC. Its protein product is CASSPGNYNEQFF.

This clone was counted only a few times. The chain is built from TRBV7-2 and TRBJ2-3, with D hard to call. CDR1 and CDR2 from the germline V gene are SGHTA and FQGNSA. Deletions cut 0 bases from V and 0 bases from J, with 13 bases between. CDR3 length equals 17 residues. In DNA form, the CDR3 reads TGTGCCAGCAGCTTAGCGCGCGCTAGTTCTAGCACAGATACGCAGTATTTT. Residues: CASSLARASSSTDTQYF.

The chain is built from TRBV5-6 and TRBJ2-7, with D maybe TRBD2 (6 bases). Germline assignment: CDR1 SGHDT and CDR2 YYEEEE. The V end was cut by 0 bases, the J end by 2 bases, with 12 bases between. The CDR3 is 15 residues long. The CDR3 nucleotides read TGTGCCAGCAGCTTGGCCCACGGGGGTCCCTACGAGCAGTACTTC. Translating gives CASSLAHGGPYEQYF.

This sequence joins TRBV5-1 and TRBJ1-4, with D tentatively TRBD1 (6 bases). The CDR3 spans 15 residues. Trimming took 4 bases from V and 0 from J, leaving 10 bases between them. Germline-derived CDR1 and CDR2 are SGHRS and YFSETQ. CDR3 in amino acids: CASSRSGATNEKLFF. CDR3 bases: TGCGCCAGCAGCCGCTCAGGGGCAACTAATGAAAAACTGTTTTTT.

V and J are TRBV4-2 and TRBJ1-1, with D unclear. This CDR3 spans 14 amino acids. The germline V and J ends were trimmed by 3 bases and 1 base, with 9 bases remaining between them. Germline V gene data show CDR1 as LGHNA and CDR2 as YNFKEQ. The chain's CDR3 is CASSQGVGNTEAFF. The CDR3 nucleotides read TGTGCCAGCAGCCAGGGAGTAGGGAACACTGAAGCTTTCTTT.